This T cell receptor beta chain was identified during a study of naive and memory T cell subsets. About this clonotype itself: What it binds is not known.

Four subsets defined by CD45RA and CD27 were sorted after CD3, CD4, CD8 and live/dead staining. The CDR3 runs to 12 residues. V was trimmed by 5 bases and J by 9 bases, leaving 11 bases between them. Germline CDR1 and CDR2: SEHNR and FQNEAQ (reference sequence). Study-level findings and limits: Possibly reflecting memory cells re-expressing CD45RA, a few larger clonotypes occurred in naive repertoires, especially CD8.

Two oligonucleotides, mixed equimolar, formed the beta constant-region primer covering TRBC1 and TRBC2. Nested alpha and beta constant-region primers with the SP2 primer drove four PCR rounds on ligated cDNA. TCRdb re-called the UMI-ligation and nested PCR reads with MiXCR, one entry per CDR3 protein. This sample has 150,000 or so distinct CDR3 sequences, with roughly 20% found just once. This sequence originates from a human donor in good health. The sample comprised naive CD4+ T cells from blood. The V and J genes are TRBV7-9 and TRBJ1-5; tentative D call: TRBD1 (6 bases). Here the CDR3 DNA reads TGTGCCAGCAGCCCGGACAGCCGGCCCCAGCATTTT. Translation: CASSPDSRPQHF. The full variable domain, rest sourced from reference TRBV7-9 and TRBJ1-5, is DTGVSQNPRHKITKRGQNVTFRCDPISEHNRLYWYRQTLGQGPEFLTYFQNEAQLEKSRLLSDRFSAERPKGSFSTLEIQRTEQGDSAMYLCASSPDSRPQHFGDGTRLSIL.